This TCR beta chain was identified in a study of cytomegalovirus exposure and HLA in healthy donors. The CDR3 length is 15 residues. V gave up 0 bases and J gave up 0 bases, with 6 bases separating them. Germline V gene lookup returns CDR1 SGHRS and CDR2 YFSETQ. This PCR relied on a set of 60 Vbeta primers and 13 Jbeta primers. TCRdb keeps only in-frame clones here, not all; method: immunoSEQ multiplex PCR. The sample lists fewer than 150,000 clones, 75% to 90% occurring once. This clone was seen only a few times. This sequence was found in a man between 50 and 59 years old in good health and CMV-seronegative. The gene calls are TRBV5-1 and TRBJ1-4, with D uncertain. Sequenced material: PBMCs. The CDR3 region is CASSLVTSTNEKLFF. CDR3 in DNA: TGCGCCAGCAGCTTGGTGACTTCAACTAATGAAAAACTGTTTTTT.